This TCR beta chain was sequenced during a study of blood T cells in healthy people across ages. Study at large: About one barcoded TCR beta cDNA was captured per two T cells. Study-wide points: Researchers judged that diversity estimates from one million T cells fell short of true values. Changes in expanded clonotypes were possibly confounded, as the CMV status of donors was unknown.

Next came a second PCR, run for about 6 to 12 cycles, which used a sample-barcoded 5' primer along with a J-beta primer mix. TCRdb recomputed calls from the 5' RACE reads with MiXCR, one row per CDR3 protein. The repertoire holds about 1.4 million distinct CDR3 sequences, with approximately 59% as singletons. Healthy Caucasian individuals from Russia aged about 6 to 95 served as donors. Regarding this clonotype: Its antigen is as yet unknown.

The clonotype was recovered from a man aged 18 to 30 in good health. Sequencing was done on a sample of blood.

The CDR3 sequence: CASSQPLDCEAFF. As DNA, the CDR3 is TGCGCCAGCAGCCAACCCCTGGACTGTGAAGCTTTCTTT. The rearrangement uses TRBV4-1 and TRBJ1-1; D unresolved. The V and J ends lost 2 bases and 7 bases respectively, with 11 bases between them. CDR3 size: 13 residues. CDR1 is MGHRA, CDR2 YSYEKL, per germline.